What follows is one T cell receptor beta chain and its context. As originally analysed: Amplification from reference gene primers served as the basis for estimated nucleated cell counts. TCRdb's table, derived via immunoSEQ multiplex PCR, lists solely in-frame clones and lacks some. D and trimming were read from the DNA, whereas the V and J calls and clone size are those reported in that table. The sample yields around 110,000 clones, 89% seen once. The data belong to a study of blood T cell repertoires in COVID-19. Study context: COVID-19 samples collected from the United States, Italy and Spain covered acute and convalescent phases.

The CDR3 extends over 13 amino acids. Germline CDR1 reads SNHLY; CDR2 reads FYNNEI. The V end was cut by 6 bases, the J end by 1 base, with 9 bases between. This clonotype was sampled from a man aged 35-49 years with active or convalescent COVID-19. The sequenced material came from peripheral blood. The chain recombines TRBV2 with TRBJ1-1, with D hard to call. The CDR3, as DNA: TGTGCCAGCAGCCGGGGTCCGAACACTGAAGCTTTCTTT. It yields the protein CASSRGPNTEAFF.